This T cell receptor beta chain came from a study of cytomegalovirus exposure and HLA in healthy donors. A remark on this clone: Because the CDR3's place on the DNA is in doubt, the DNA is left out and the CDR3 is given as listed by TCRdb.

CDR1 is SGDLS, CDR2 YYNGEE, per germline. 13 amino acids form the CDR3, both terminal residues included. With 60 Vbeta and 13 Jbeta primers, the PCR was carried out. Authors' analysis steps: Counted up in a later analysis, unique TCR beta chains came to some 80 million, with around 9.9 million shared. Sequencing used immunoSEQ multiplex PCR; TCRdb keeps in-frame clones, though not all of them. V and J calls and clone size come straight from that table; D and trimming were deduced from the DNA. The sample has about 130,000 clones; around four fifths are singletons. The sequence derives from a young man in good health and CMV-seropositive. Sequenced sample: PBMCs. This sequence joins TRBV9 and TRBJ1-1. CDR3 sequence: CASSVGSGALSFF.